Listed below are T cell receptor beta chains from one sample, sequenced in a study of CD8+CD57+ T cells in acquired aplastic anemia. A single record per CDR3 protein comes from TCRdb applying MiXCR to the reads. The table has some 200,000 distinct CDR3 sequences, roughly two thirds seen once. Sample: sorted CD4+, CD8+, or CD8+CD57+ T cells (not recorded which) from PBMCs. The receptors here all came from a human donor with aplastic anemia. Each CDR3 is given with its conserved first and last residue. A D gene is named only where the DNA matches it firmly. Not every row has a clone size; where given, it reads once, few, many or a size class.

j_call | cdr3_length | clone_size | v_call | d_call | cdr3_aa | cdr3_nt
TRBJ2-2 | 13 | few | TRBV2 | . | CASRTGGAGELFF | TGTGCCAGCAGAACAGGGGGGGCCGGGGAGCTGTTTTTT
TRBJ2-3 | 10 | . | TRBV11-2 | . | CASSLYTQYF | TGTGCCAGCAGCTTATATACGCAGTATTTT
TRBJ1-2 | 12 | few | TRBV2 | . | CASSTGLYGYTF | TGTGCCAGCAGCACTGGTCTCTATGGCTACACCTTC
TRBJ1-1 | 12 | . | TRBV29-1 | . | CSVGLLNTEAFF | TGCAGCGTTGGACTCTTGAACACTGAAGCTTTCTTT
TRBJ1-2 | 15 | . | TRBV7-8 | TRBD1 | CASSQVGTGGYGYTF | TGTGCCAGCAGCCAGGTGGGGACAGGGGGATATGGCTACACCTTC
TRBJ2-5 | 15 | . | TRBV19 | TRBD1 | CASSIGGTGQETQYF | TGTGCCAGTAGTATAGGAGGGACAGGGCAAGAGACCCAGTACTTC
TRBJ2-7 | 15 | . | TRBV9 | TRBD1 | CASSVLGDSSYEQYF | TGTGCCAGCAGCGTATTGGGGGACAGCTCCTACGAGCAGTACTTC
TRBJ1-2 | 13 | . | TRBV29-1 | TRBD1 | CSGSGQGLNGYTF | TGCAGCGGATCCGGACAGGGTCTTAATGGCTACACCTTC
TRBJ1-1 | 13 | . | TRBV10-2 | . | CASKTGEHLEAFF | TGCGCCAGCAAAACGGGTGAACATCTGGAAGCTTTCTTT
TRBJ2-3 | 16 | . | TRBV7-9 | . | CASSSPAGIHTDTQYF | TGTGCCAGCAGCTCCCCGGCGGGAATTCACACAGATACGCAGTATTTT
TRBJ2-3 | 15 | . | TRBV29-1 | TRBD2 | CSVVPSGDFTDTQYF | TGCAGCGTTGTTCCTAGCGGGGACTTCACAGATACGCAGTATTTT
TRBJ1-4 | 15 | . | TRBV19 | . | CASSTRGGWGEKLFF | TGTGCCAGTAGTACCAGGGGCGGCTGGGGTGAAAAACTGTTTTTT
TRBJ2-7 | 15 | few | TRBV7-3 | TRBD2 | CASSPQTSGGGEQYF | TGTGCCAGCAGCCCTCAGACTAGCGGGGGTGGCGAGCAGTACTTC
TRBJ2-7 | 12 | . | TRBV6-6 | . | CASSRSSYEQYF | TGTGCCAGCAGTCGCAGCTCCTACGAGCAGTACTTC
TRBJ1-1 | 15 | . | TRBV7-9 | TRBD1 | CASSSRQGMNTEAFF | TGTGCCAGCAGCTCCAGACAGGGAATGAACACTGAAGCTTTCTTT
TRBJ2-1 | 15 | . | TRBV7-3 | TRBD2 | CASSDGLAGRNEQFF | TGTGCCAGCAGCGACGGACTAGCGGGGCGCAATGAGCAGTTCTTC
TRBJ2-7 | 14 | . | TRBV20-1 | . | CSARDPTSRYEQYF | TGCAGTGCTAGAGACCCTACGTCTCGCTACGAGCAGTACTTC
TRBJ2-1 | 16 | many | TRBV5-5 | TRBD1 | CASSQGDRGAYNEQFF | TGTGCCAGCAGCCAAGGGGACAGGGGCGCCTACAATGAGCAGTTCTTC
TRBJ2-7 | 16 | . | TRBV7-9 | TRBD1 | CASSRSDRGDKDEQYF | TGTGCCAGCAGCCGTAGTGACAGGGGAGATAAGGACGAGCAGTACTTC
TRBJ2-3 | 17 | . | TRBV5-1 | . | CASSQVVTYPIEDTQYF | TGCGCCAGCAGCCAGGTGGTGACCTACCCGATCGAGGATACGCAGTATTTT
TRBJ2-3 | 14 | . | TRBV29-1 | . | CSVGVMSNADTQYF | TGCAGCGTTGGGGTGATGAGCAACGCAGATACGCAGTATTTT
TRBJ2-6 | 13 | . | TRBV29-1 | . | CSVAKEGANVLTF | TGCAGCGTTGCGAAAGAGGGGGCCAACGTCCTGACTTTC
TRBJ1-2 | 14 | once | TRBV4-3 | TRBD1 | CASSQGTGKYGYTF | TGCGCCAGCAGCCAAGGGACAGGGAAATATGGCTACACCTTC
TRBJ2-7 | 15 | . | TRBV5-1 | . | CASSLALGVGYEQYF | TGCGCCAGCAGCTTGGCCCTGGGGGTAGGCTACGAGCAGTACTTC
TRBJ1-2 | 14 | . | TRBV7-8 | . | CASSRPGGVYGYTF | TGTGCCAGCAGCCGGCCGGGGGGGGTTTATGGCTACACCTTC
TRBJ2-7 | 13 | . | TRBV10-3 | . | CAISAGERLEQYF | TGTGCCATCAGTGCGGGGGAGCGCCTCGAGCAGTACTTC
TRBJ2-3 | 13 | . | TRBV10-3 | . | CASSESTGRTQYF | TGTGCCAGCAGTGAGTCTACCGGGCGGACGCAGTATTTT
TRBJ2-3 | 12 | . | TRBV29-1 | . | CSVEGGSDTQYF | TGCAGCGTTGAAGGGGGGTCAGATACGCAGTATTTT
TRBJ1-5 | 22 | . | TRBV20-1 | TRBD1 | CSAQPEVRATAGTGDGNQPQHF | TGCAGTGCTCAGCCCGAGGTGAGGGCCACCGCCGGGACAGGGGATGGAAATCAGCCCCAGCATTTT
TRBJ2-7 | 14 | . | TRBV7-3 | . | CASSLGGALFEQYF | TGTGCCAGCAGCTTAGGGGGGGCCCTCTTCGAGCAGTACTTC
TRBJ2-3 | 17 | . | TRBV29-1 | . | CSVEGPQSLTSTDTQYF | TGCAGCGTTGAAGGCCCTCAGAGTCTAACTAGCACAGATACGCAGTATTTT
TRBJ2-7 | 14 | many | TRBV9 | TRBD1 | CASSVGDRVNEQYF | TGTGCCAGCAGCGTAGGGGACAGGGTAAACGAGCAGTACTTC
TRBJ2-7 | 12 | . | TRBV29-1 | . | CSVEGQDYEQYF | TGCAGCGTTGAGGGGCAGGACTACGAGCAGTACTTC
TRBJ2-7 | 17 | . | TRBV28 | . | CASTPNVLGSHSYEQYF | TGTGCCAGCACGCCGAATGTATTGGGATCCCACTCCTACGAGCAGTACTTC
TRBJ2-7 | 16 | . | TRBV10-1 | TRBD2 | CASSESGGTSRSEQYF | TGCGCCAGCAGTGAGTCGGGCGGGACTAGCCGCTCCGAGCAGTACTTC
TRBJ1-5 | 16 | . | TRBV12-3/TRBV12-4 | TRBD1 | CASSLARDRFNQPQHF | TGTGCCAGCAGTTTAGCTCGGGACAGGTTCAATCAGCCCCAGCATTTT
TRBJ2-3 | 15 | . | TRBV10-3 | TRBD1 | CAITGRQGATDTQYF | TGTGCCATCACAGGGCGACAGGGAGCAACAGATACGCAGTATTTT
TRBJ2-1 | 14 | many | TRBV6-5 | . | CASSAGSSYNEQFF | TGTGCCAGCAGCGCCGGGAGTTCCTACAATGAGCAGTTCTTC
TRBJ2-2 | 14 | few | TRBV9 | . | CASSVGRETGELFF | TGTGCCAGCAGCGTGGGCAGGGAAACCGGGGAGCTGTTTTTT
TRBJ1-1 | 15 | few | TRBV10-3 | . | CAISDYQVQNTEAFF | TGTGCCATCAGTGATTATCAGGTCCAGAACACTGAAGCTTTCTTT
TRBJ2-7 | 15 | . | TRBV10-1 | TRBD1 | CASSETAGGNYEQYF | TGCGCCAGCAGTGAGACGGCAGGGGGCAATTACGAGCAGTACTTC
TRBJ1-1 | 13 | few | TRBV20-1 | TRBD1 | CSAANRGGTEAFF | TGCAGTGCAGCCAACAGGGGAGGAACTGAAGCTTTCTTT
TRBJ2-2 | 14 | few | TRBV24-1 | . | CATSGSRVAGELFF | TGTGCCACCAGTGGTTCTAGGGTGGCCGGGGAGCTGTTTTTT
TRBJ1-1 | 12 | few | TRBV20-1 | . | CSASRGRTEAFF | TGCAGTGCTAGCCGGGGGAGGACTGAAGCTTTCTTT
TRBJ2-5 | 14 | . | TRBV2 | TRBD1 | CASSERQGQETQYF | TGTGCCAGCAGTGAGAGACAGGGGCAAGAGACCCAGTACTTC
TRBJ1-4 | 16 | . | TRBV2 | . | CASTGRTAATNEKLFF | TGTGCCAGCACCGGAAGGACGGCTGCAACTAATGAAAAACTGTTTTTT
TRBJ2-7 | 12 | . | TRBV2 | . | CATSYHSYEQYF | TGTGCCACCTCGTACCACTCCTACGAGCAGTACTTC
TRBJ2-1 | 18 | . | TRBV7-3 | TRBD1 | CASSLTPWGQLTYNEQLF | TGTGCCAGCAGCCTGACCCCCTGGGGACAGCTAACCTACAATGAGCAGCTCTTC